The 18 T cell receptor beta chains below all came from one sample that was sequenced in a study of CD8+ T cells in alopecia areata. Extracted from the samples, RNA was reverse transcribed into cDNA to serve as the sequencing template. Libraries were prepared by immunoSEQ multiplex PCR; TCRdb keeps only in-frame clonotypes and omits some of them. In the table there are about 200,000 clones, over 45% of which are singletons. Treatment defined: oral pan-JAK inhibitor, 5-10 mg twice daily. This specimen was CD4+ T cells sorted from blood, taken at week 24, from a patient treated with tofacitinib. The receptor set was obtained from a human donor with alopecia areata.

The rearrangement uses TRBV27 and TRBJ2-3; D tentatively fits TRBD1 or TRBD2 (5 bases each). Per germline, CDR1 MNHEY and CDR2 SMNVEV (reference sequence). V dropped 6 bases and J dropped 4 bases, with 11 bases sitting between them. This CDR3 spans 13 amino acids. CDR3 protein: CASRTRDADTQYF. DNA of the CDR3: TGTGCCAGCAGAACCAGGGACGCAGATACGCAGTATTTT.

The chain has TRBV5-6 and TRBJ2-3, with D tentatively TRBD2 (6 bases). This CDR3 comprises 16 residues. The V gene lost 1 base and the J gene lost 1 base, with 13 bases spanning the gap. Germline CDR1 SGHDT, CDR2 YYEEEE. CDR3 protein: CASSLYSGVGTDTQYF. CDR3 sequence (DNA): TGTGCCAGCAGCTTGTATAGCGGTGTAGGCACAGATACGCAGTATTTT.

Only a few counts were recorded for this clone. This sequence joins TRBV4-3 and TRBJ1-1; 7 nucleotides line up with TRBD1. Germline assignment: CDR1 LGHNA and CDR2 YSLEER. The CDR3 sequence is 13 residues long. Trimming took 0 bases from V and 10 from J; bases not matched to a gene: 5. CDR3 nucleotides: TGCGCCAGCAGCCAAGAATATGCAGGGGGAGCTTTCTTT. This sequence encodes CASSQEYAGGAFF.

This chain links TRBV29-1 with TRBJ1-2; 9 bases map to TRBD1. The germline CDR1 and CDR2 sequences are SQVTM and ANQGSEA. Unmatched junction bases numbered 6, after V lost 6 bases and J lost 7 bases. The CDR3 consists of 12 residues. DNA for the CDR3: TGCAGCGTAGGGACAGGGTGGGGTGGCTACACCTTC. Amino acids: CSVGTGWGGYTF.

V gene TRBV15 combines with J gene TRBJ2-5; D perhaps matches TRBD2 (6 bases). CDR1 and CDR2 from the germline V gene are LNHNV and YYDKDF (reference sequence). V lost 1 base and J lost 2, with 11 bases in between. CDR3 length: 15 residues. CDR3 DNA sequence: TGTGCCACCAGCAGAGGAGTGGGGGGACAAGAGACCCAGTACTTC. Translated, it gives CATSRGVGGQETQYF.

The rearrangement uses TRBV30 and TRBJ1-5, with D unclear. From germline, CDR1 is GTSNPN and CDR2 SVGIG (reference sequence). CDR3 length equals 13 residues. The germline V and J ends were trimmed by 1 base and 3 bases, with 7 bases remaining between them. Written as DNA, the CDR3 is TGTGCCTGGAGTGGCCGGGACAATCAGCCCCAGCATTTT. Residues: CAWSGRDNQPQHF.

This chain connects TRBV7-9 to TRBJ2-5; perhaps TRBD2 as D (6 bases). Germline values: CDR1 SEHNR, CDR2 FQNEAQ (reference sequence). The length of the CDR3 is 16 residues. Trimming removed 2 bases from V and 2 bases from J, with 15 bases in between. CDR3 amino acids: CASSLRRGGPQETQYF. The CDR3 DNA reads as TGTGCCAGCAGCTTACGCCGGGGAGGTCCTCAAGAGACCCAGTACTTC.

This sequence joins TRBV7-8 and TRBJ2-1; D perhaps matches TRBD1 (6 bases). The CDR3 loop spans 15 amino acids. V shed 5 bases and J shed 1 base, with 12 bases lying between them. Germline V gene data show CDR1 as SGHVS and CDR2 as FQNEAQ. The CDR3 sequence: CASSQRDKSYNEQFF. CDR3 bases: TGTGCCAGCAGCCAACGGGACAAGTCCTACAATGAGCAGTTCTTC.

Only one count was recorded for this clone. This sequence joins TRBV15 and TRBJ2-3; 9 nucleotides align to TRBD2. This CDR3 region has 16 residues. Germline V gene sequence: CDR1 LNHNV, CDR2 YYDKDF (reference sequence). V lost 5 bases, J lost 3 bases, and 9 bases stayed unmatched. The CDR3 protein is CATSGSSGSWTDTQYF. CDR3 bases: TGTGCCACCAGCGGAAGTAGCGGGAGCTGGACAGATACGCAGTATTTT.

The chain employs TRBV5-1 and TRBJ2-1, with D maybe TRBD1 (5 bases). The V end was cut by 4 bases, the J end by 9 bases, with 17 bases between. The CDR3 runs to 14 residues. Germline V CDR1 and CDR2: SGHRS, YFSETQ. The CDR3 DNA sequence: TGCGCCAGCAGCCTTGGTCAGGGATTAGGTGAGCAGTTCTTC. Protein sequence: CASSLGQGLGEQFF. Full variable domain (missing parts from reference TRBV5-1 and TRBJ2-1): KAGVTQTPRYLIKTRGQQVTLSCSPISGHRSVSWYQQTPGQGLQFLFEYFSETQRNKGNFPGRFSGRQFSNSRSEMNVSTLELGDSALYLCASSLGQGLGEQFFGPGTRLTVL.

This rearrangement joins TRBV9 to TRBJ2-1, with TRBD1 identical over 8 bases. Germline V CDR1 and CDR2: SGDLS, YYNGEE. The CDR3 length is 16 residues. The V gene end was trimmed by 0 bases and the J gene end by 5 bases; junction bases not matched to a gene: 7. DNA for the CDR3: TGTGCCAGCAGCGTAGCTGCCGGGACAGGCGACAATGAGCAGTTCTTC. It yields the protein CASSVAAGTGDNEQFF.

This clone was counted a few times. The gene calls are TRBV7-3 and TRBJ2-3; D gene unclear. The V gene's germline CDR1 is SGHTA and CDR2 FQGTGA. V lost 5 bases and J lost 5, with 11 bases in between. The length of the CDR3 is 13 residues. The CDR3 DNA sequence: TGTGCCAGCAGCGCCCAGACCCGAGATACGCAGTATTTT. Residues: CASSAQTRDTQYF.

This clone was counted only a few times. The chain couples TRBV7-2 to TRBJ2-5; D assignment may be TRBD1 or TRBD2 (5 bases each). V lost 5 bases to trimming and J lost 5 bases, with 12 bases between them. The germline V gene has CDR1 SGHTA and CDR2 FQGNSA. The CDR3 has 13 residues. The CDR3 sequence: CASSLWGLETQYF. Written as DNA, the CDR3 is TGTGCCAGCAGCCTCTGGGGGTTGGAGACCCAGTACTTC.

The rearrangement uses TRBV6-6 and TRBJ2-7, with unresolved D. V was cut by 2 bases and J by 6 bases, with 20 bases left in between. CDR3 length equals 16 residues. Per germline, CDR1 MNHNY and CDR2 SVGAGI (reference sequence). The CDR3 DNA is TGTGCCAGCAGTTACGGGGATTCGGGCCCCCCGGGCGAGCAGTACTTC. Residues: CASSYGDSGPPGEQYF.

This clone was observed a single time. The V and J genes are TRBV27 and TRBJ1-1; tentatively, D is TRBD1 (6 bases). CDR1 is MNHEY and CDR2 is SMNVEV in the germline V gene (reference sequence). The CDR3 consists of 13 residues. The germline V and J ends were trimmed by 6 bases and 5 bases, with 13 bases remaining between them. The CDR3 here is CASRSQGRTEAFF. CDR3 nucleotide sequence: TGTGCCAGCAGAAGTCAGGGGAGGACTGAAGCTTTCTTT.

This clone was observed a few times. The gene calls are TRBV2 and TRBJ1-2, with TRBD1 matching 8 bases. With V trimmed by 2 bases and J by 9 bases, 5 bases remained unmatched. The CDR3 runs 13 residues. CDR1 and CDR2 (germline): SNHLY, FYNNEI. The DNA for the CDR3 is TGTGCCAGCAGTGAACAAGGACAGGGCCGCTACACCTTC. It yields the protein CASSEQGQGRYTF.

The V call is TRBV29-1, the J call TRBJ2-1; tentative D call: TRBD2 (7 bases). V lost 4 bases and J 5 bases, leaving 15 bases between the germline ends. The CDR3 contains 14 residues. Germline V gene sequence: CDR1 SQVTM, CDR2 ANQGSEA. In nucleotides, the CDR3 is TGCAGCGTTGTTCTTGGAGGGGGGGACAATGAGCAGTTCTTC. This codes for CSVVLGGGDNEQFF.

This rearrangement joins TRBV11-2 to TRBJ2-7, with 14 bases matching TRBD2. The CDR3 sequence is 15 residues long. Germline V lookup: CDR1 SGHAT, CDR2 FQNNGV. The V and J ends lost 1 base and 6 bases, in that order; junction bases with no gene match: 2. As DNA, the CDR3 is TGTGCCAGCAGCTTAGGACTAGCGGGAGGGGGCGAGCAGTACTTC. Protein sequence: CASSLGLAGGGEQYF.